These 24 T cell receptor beta chains came from one sample sequenced in a study of cytomegalovirus exposure and HLA in healthy donors. With 60 Vbeta and 13 Jbeta primers, the PCR was carried out. The table came from immunoSEQ multiplex PCR; TCRdb's copy has only in-frame clones and leaves some out. The table shows more than 100,000 clones, with roughly 80% occurring only once. The sample comprised PBMCs. These receptors all come from a woman aged 40 to 55 in good health and CMV-seronegative.

This clone occurred a few times. J is TRBJ2-1 and V is TRBV5-5; a possible D gene is TRBD2 (5 bases). The CDR3 contains 15 residues. Germline V gene data show CDR1 as SGHKS and CDR2 as YYEKEE (reference sequence). Trimming removed 2 bases from V and 0 bases from J, with 9 bases in between. CDR3 coding DNA: TGTGCCAGCAGCTTAGACTATCGCTCCTACAATGAGCAGTTCTTC. It specifies CASSLDYRSYNEQFF.

This clone is a singleton in its sample. The chain joins TRBV7-2 to TRBJ2-1, with 15 bases aligning to TRBD2. The V gene's germline CDR1 is SGHTA and CDR2 FQGNSA. V dropped 1 base and J dropped 16; count of bases not matched to a gene: 11. This CDR3 has 16 residues. CDR3 region: CASSLVGLAGGSQYFF. The DNA for the CDR3 is TGTGCCAGCAGCTTAGTGGGACTAGCGGGGGGTTCGCAATATTTCTTC. The whole variable domain, filled in from reference TRBV7-2 and TRBJ2-1, reads GAGVSQSPSNKVTEKGKDVELRCDPISGHTALYWYRQSLGQGLEFLIYFQGNSAPDKSGLPSDRFSAERTGGSVSTLTIQRTQQEDSAVYLCASSLVGLAGGSQYFFGPGTRLTVL.

The V and J genes are TRBV19 and TRBJ1-4, with no clear D. Germline CDR1 and CDR2: LNHDA and SQIVND (reference sequence). Trimming took 3 bases from V and 3 from J, leaving 11 bases between them. The CDR3 loop spans 15 amino acids. The CDR3 spells CASSMWEAANEKLFF. CDR3 nucleotide sequence: TGTGCCAGTAGTATGTGGGAGGCGGCTAATGAAAAACTGTTTTTT.

This sequence joins TRBV7-9 and TRBJ2-7, with D perhaps matching TRBD2 (6 bases). The CDR3 is made up of 17 amino acids. CDR1 SEHNR and CDR2 FQNEAQ come from the germline V gene (reference sequence). The germline V and J ends were trimmed by 4 bases and 0 bases, with 19 bases remaining between them. CDR3 in DNA: TGTGCCAGCAGCTCGATCGGGAGTCCCAGAACCTCCTACGAGCAGTACTTC. Its protein is CASSSIGSPRTSYEQYF.

The genes are TRBV19 and TRBJ2-7, with D possibly matching TRBD2 (5 bases). CDR1 and CDR2 from the germline V gene are LNHDA and SQIVND (reference sequence). The CDR3 contains 13 residues. V was clipped by 5 bases and J by 1 base, with 9 bases between them. CDR3: CASSPRASYEQYF. CDR3 coding DNA: TGTGCCAGTAGTCCGAGGGCTTCCTACGAGCAGTACTTC.

This clone was counted between two and nine times. The chain has TRBV18 and TRBJ2-5; 7 bases line up with TRBD2. The CDR3 is 15 amino acids. Germline CDR1 reads KGHSH; CDR2 reads LQKENI. The V segment lost 8 bases and the J segment 2 bases; nucleotides outside the gene matches: 11. As DNA, the CDR3 is TGTGCCAGCACGAACTCTATGGGACTACAAGAGACCCAGTACTTC. Translation gives CASTNSMGLQETQYF.

The chain joins TRBV28 to TRBJ2-2; 12 positions match TRBD1. The CDR3 spans 18 residues. J was trimmed by 7 bases and V by 4 bases; bases with no gene match: 13. CDR1 MDHEN and CDR2 SYDVKM come from the germline V gene. CDR3 in amino acids: CASSSPGQGAFVSGELFF. CDR3 in DNA: TGTGCCAGCAGTTCACCGGGACAGGGGGCCTTCGTGAGCGGGGAGCTGTTTTTT.

This clone was seen only a few times. The J gene is TRBJ1-6, the V gene TRBV7-6; TRBD1 might be the D (5 bases). The CDR3 spans 17 residues. Between the trimmed V and J ends, which lost 5 bases and 6 bases, there was a span of 20 bases. Germline loops: CDR1 SGHVS, CDR2 FNYEAQ. For the CDR3, the DNA is TGTGCCAGCAGCGGGGAAGGGCAGGCGGGGGGTAATTCACCCCTCCACTTT. Its protein product is CASSGEGQAGGNSPLHF.

The chain links TRBV4-3 to TRBJ2-2, with D possibly matching TRBD2 (5 bases). With 0 bases removed from V and 3 bases from J, the gap between germline ends came to 11 bases. CDR1 LGHNA and CDR2 YSLEER come from the germline V gene. The CDR3 is 16 residues long. The DNA for the CDR3 is TGCGCCAGCAGCCAAGAGGGCAGCGGATACACCGGGGAGCTGTTTTTT. It codes for CASSQEGSGYTGELFF.

This clone was detected only a few times. The V and J genes are TRBV4-3 and TRBJ2-6; D gene unclear. V gave up 1 base and J gave up 1 base, with 11 bases separating them. The CDR3 totals 17 residues. Germline V gene data show CDR1 as LGHNA and CDR2 as YSLEER. The CDR3 loop is CASSQGALPSGANVLTF. DNA of the CDR3: TGCGCCAGCAGCCAAGGGGCACTCCCGTCTGGGGCCAACGTCCTGACTTTC.

This chain uses TRBV9 with TRBJ1-4; D remains unclear. Germline V lookup: CDR1 SGDLS, CDR2 YYNGEE. Trimming took 0 bases from V and 5 from J, leaving 11 bases between them. The CDR3 has 15 residues. CDR3 sequence (DNA): TGTGCCAGCAGCGTAGGGGCCAAAGGCAATGAAAAACTGTTTTTT. Amino acid sequence: CASSVGAKGNEKLFF.

Only a few counts were recorded for this clone. The J gene is TRBJ1-2, the V gene TRBV7-8; no reliable D call. V shed 0 bases and J shed 0 bases, with 11 bases lying between them. This CDR3 contains 16 residues. The germline CDR1 and CDR2 sequences are SGHVS and FQNEAQ. CDR3 DNA: TGTGCCAGCAGCTTAGCGCGGGGAAAAGCTAACTATGGCTACACCTTC. It codes for CASSLARGKANYGYTF.

The chain joins TRBV28 to TRBJ1-2, with a weak D call TRBD1 (6 bases). V was pared by 1 base and J by 2 bases, with 17 bases between. Per the germline V gene, CDR1 is MDHEN and CDR2 is SYDVKM. CDR3 size: 17 residues. The CDR3 reads CASSLLPAGALNYGYTF. In DNA form, the CDR3 reads TGTGCCAGCAGTTTATTGCCCGCAGGGGCCCTAAACTATGGCTACACCTTC.

CDR3 region: CASSPVDRADYEQYF. CDR3 in DNA: TGTGCCAGCTCACCGGTAGACAGGGCCGACTACGAGCAGTACTTC. The V gene is TRBV18, the J gene TRBJ2-7; 7 nucleotides match TRBD1. J was trimmed by 3 bases and V by 3 bases; bases with no gene match: 8. CDR1 is KGHSH, CDR2 LQKENI, per germline. The CDR3 is 15 residues long.

The chain recombines TRBV9 with TRBJ2-1; TRBD2 aligns across 13 bases. Per the germline V gene, CDR1 is SGDLS and CDR2 is YYNGEE. V trimming: 3 bases; J trimming: 3 bases; junction bases outside the gene matches: 3. CDR3 length: 16 amino acids. In nucleotides, the CDR3 is TGTGCCAGCAGCGCCCGACTAGCGGGAGGCTACAATGAGCAGTTCTTC. It specifies CASSARLAGGYNEQFF.

For the CDR3, the DNA is TGTGCCAGCAGCCAAGACGGGGTAGGGGCGGGAGGCGAGACCCAGTACTTC. This encodes CASSQDGVGAGGETQYF. The chain combines TRBV4-2 with TRBJ2-5; TRBD2 matches at 8 bases. Germline V CDR1 and CDR2: LGHNA, YNFKEQ. CDR3 length: 17 amino acids. Trimming cost V 0 bases and J 5 bases; bases outside gene matches: 11.

The chain is built from TRBV5-1 and TRBJ2-1; TRBD2 might be the D (7 bases). Germline-derived CDR1 and CDR2 are SGHRS and YFSETQ. The CDR3 runs 16 residues. V lost 3 bases to trimming and J lost 4 bases, with 17 bases between them. CDR3 loop: CASSSGGGGGYNEQFF. The CDR3 DNA reads TGCGCCAGCAGCTCGGGGGGCGGAGGAGGGTACAATGAGCAGTTCTTC. Using reference TRBV5-1 and TRBJ2-1 for the parts outside the CDR3, the full variable domain is KAGVTQTPRYLIKTRGQQVTLSCSPISGHRSVSWYQQTPGQGLQFLFEYFSETQRNKGNFPGRFSGRQFSNSRSEMNVSTLELGDSALYLCASSSGGGGGYNEQFFGPGTRLTVL.

The chain carries TRBV6-1 and TRBJ2-7, with D perhaps matching TRBD2 (6 bases). The germline V and J ends were trimmed by 6 bases and 1 base, with 13 bases remaining between them. The CDR3 length is 14 residues. Germline V lookup: CDR1 MNHNS, CDR2 SASEGT. The CDR3 is CASRSGLLSYEQYF. For the CDR3, the DNA is TGTGCCAGCAGATCGGGACTGCTGTCCTACGAGCAGTACTTC.

The V gene is TRBV9, the J gene TRBJ2-1; TRBD2 matches at 15 bases. The ends lost 3 bases at V and 4 bases at J; junction bases unmatched: 5. The CDR3 loop spans 17 amino acids. The germline CDR1 and CDR2 sequences are SGDLS and YYNGEE. The CDR3 loop reads CASSAPGLAGGYNEQFF. The CDR3 region has the DNA TGTGCCAGCAGCGCACCTGGACTAGCGGGAGGGTACAATGAGCAGTTCTTC. The variable domain in full, with the rest retrieved from reference TRBV9 and TRBJ2-1, is DSGVTQTPKHLITATGQRVTLRCSPRSGDLSVYWYQQSLDQGLQFLIQYYNGEERAKGNILERFSAQQFPDLHSELNLSSLELGDSALYFCASSAPGLAGGYNEQFFGPGTRLTVL.

Details on this clone: The germline gene is not matched at one end of the junction; a read error may be the cause. J is TRBJ2-1 and V is TRBV2, with D uncertain. This CDR3 contains 13 residues. Germline V gene lookup returns CDR1 SNHLY and CDR2 FYNNEI. CDR3 sequence reads: CAIPGHSYNEQLF. The CDR3 nucleotides are TGTGCCATTCCTGGGCACTCCTACAATGAGCAGCTCTTC.

The chain has TRBV4-2 and TRBJ1-4; the match to TRBD1 covers 9 bases. V shed 0 bases, J shed 8 bases, and the junction held 4 bases outside the gene matches. Germline lookup yields CDR1 LGHNA and CDR2 YNFKEQ. The CDR3 is made up of 15 amino acids. The DNA for the CDR3 is TGTGCCAGCAGCCAAGATCTGGACAGGGGCGAAAAACTGTTTTTT. Translation: CASSQDLDRGEKLFF.

The rearrangement links TRBV7-3 to TRBJ2-7; TRBD2 might be the D (6 bases). Germline V gene data show CDR1 as SGHTA and CDR2 as FQGTGA. The CDR3 length is 14 residues. V lost 5 bases, J lost 2 bases, and 13 bases lay in between. The DNA of the CDR3 is TGTGCCAGCAGCCCCCGGGGGAATGCCTACGAGCAGTACTTC. Encoded protein: CASSPRGNAYEQYF. Based on the CDR3 plus reference TRBV7-3 and TRBJ2-7, the full variable domain is GAGVSQTPSNKVTEKGKYVELRCDPISGHTALYWYRQSLGQGPEFLIYFQGTGAADDSGLPNDRFFAVRPEGSVSTLKIQRTERGDSAVYLCASSPRGNAYEQYFGPGTRLTVT.

This clone was seen a few times. The chain couples TRBV5-1 to TRBJ2-4, with TRBD2 identical over 7 bases. J was trimmed by 6 bases and V by 0 bases; bases with no gene match: 12. CDR1 SGHRS and CDR2 YFSETQ come from the germline V gene. The length of the CDR3 is 17 residues. CDR3 DNA sequence: TGCGCCAGCAGCTTGGACGCCGTAAGCGGGACCCTAAACATTCAGTACTTC. Its translation: CASSLDAVSGTLNIQYF.

The chain links TRBV15 to TRBJ1-2; 8 bases are a match to TRBD1. The V and J ends lost 5 bases and 5 bases, in that order; junction bases with no gene match: 10. This CDR3 has 15 amino acids. Looked up from germline, CDR1 is LNHNV and CDR2 is YYDKDF (reference sequence). CDR3 sequence (DNA): TGTGCCACCAGCGGGGACAGGTTGAGTTTTTATGGCTACACCTTC. It codes for CATSGDRLSFYGYTF.